This passage covers 16 T cell receptor beta chains from one sample sequenced in a study of T cell responses to AZD1222 COVID-19 vaccine. TCRdb keeps only in-frame clones here, not all; method: immunoSEQ multiplex PCR. The sample holds some 150,000 clones, around 88% seen once. Here the sequenced sample was peripheral blood, taken on day 0 of MenACWY control vaccination. These receptors were collected from an adult in good health.

The gene calls are TRBV10-3 and TRBJ2-5; the match to TRBD1 covers 7 bases. The CDR3 runs 14 residues. V shed 4 bases and J 1 base; nucleotides not matched to a gene: 3. The germline CDR1 and CDR2 sequences are ENHRY and SYGVKD. CDR3 sequence: CAISGQGPQETQYF. CDR3 coding DNA: TGTGCCATCAGTGGACAGGGACCCCAAGAGACCCAGTACTTC.

This sequence joins TRBV19 and TRBJ2-3; 10 nucleotides agree with TRBD1. The CDR3 totals 16 residues. Germline V gene lookup returns CDR1 LNHDA and CDR2 SQIVND (reference sequence). The V and J ends lost 7 bases and 4 bases, in that order; junction bases with no gene match: 11. CDR3 amino acids: CASTDLGQGGADTQYF. The DNA for the CDR3 is TGTGCCAGTACCGACCTTGGACAGGGGGGGGCAGATACGCAGTATTTT. The complete variable domain, with remaining parts taken from reference TRBV19 and TRBJ2-3, reads DGGITQSPKYLFRKEGQNVTLSCEQNLNHDAMYWYRQDPGQGLRLIYYSQIVNDFQKGDIAEGYSVSREKKESFPLTVTSAQKNPTAFYLCASTDLGQGGADTQYFGPGTRLTVL.

V gene TRBV19 combines with J gene TRBJ1-2; D unresolved. Between the trimmed V and J ends, which lost 1 base and 4 bases, there was a span of 10 bases. The CDR3 spans 14 residues. The germline gives CDR1 LNHDA, CDR2 SQIVND (reference sequence). The CDR3 region has the DNA TGTGCCAGTAGTATAGGAGAGGGCGTCTATGGCTACACCTTC. Encoded protein: CASSIGEGVYGYTF.

The CDR3 loop is CASSPGPNTGELFF. The CDR3 DNA follows: TGTGCCAGCTCACCGGGGCCTAACACCGGGGAGCTGTTTTTT. The chain is built from TRBV18 and TRBJ2-2; D possibly corresponds to TRBD1 (5 bases). Between the trimmed V and J ends, which lost 3 bases and 2 bases, there was a span of 7 bases. This CDR3 contains 14 residues. CDR1 and CDR2 (germline): KGHSH, LQKENI.

This clone was observed once. The rearrangement links TRBV7-3 to TRBJ1-1; D gene unclear. The germline V gene has CDR1 SGHTA and CDR2 FQGTGA. V lost 6 bases to trimming and J lost 1 base, with 12 bases between them. The CDR3 covers 14 residues. The CDR3 loop reads CASSIGGGNTEAFF. The CDR3 region has the DNA TGTGCCAGCAGTATTGGTGGAGGGAACACTGAAGCTTTCTTT. Complete variable domain (other parts from reference TRBV7-3 and TRBJ1-1): GAGVSQTPSNKVTEKGKYVELRCDPISGHTALYWYRQSLGQGPEFLIYFQGTGAADDSGLPNDRFFAVRPEGSVSTLKIQRTERGDSAVYLCASSIGGGNTEAFFGQGTRLTVV.

This clone was recorded only once. Other DNA sequences within the sample encode an identical CDR3. The V gene is TRBV11-3, the J gene TRBJ1-1, with D unclear. Trimming took 4 bases from V and 1 from J, leaving 7 bases between them. Germline lookup yields CDR1 SGHNT and CDR2 YENEEA. The CDR3 loop spans 13 amino acids. CDR3 amino acids: CASSYMKNTEAFF. The CDR3 nucleotides are TGTGCCAGCAGCTACATGAAGAACACTGAAGCTTTCTTT.

This clone came up once. The rearrangement links TRBV3-1 (or the pseudogene TRBV3-2) to TRBJ1-1; TRBD1 aligns across 8 bases. V shed 5 bases and J 3 bases; nucleotides not matched to a gene: 8. This CDR3 region has 15 residues. Germline-derived CDR1 and CDR2 are LGHDT and YNNKEL (reference sequence). The CDR3 DNA reads TGTGCCAGCAGCTTACAGGGGGGAGGGGACACTGAAGCTTTCTTT. As protein: CASSLQGGGDTEAFF.

The gene calls are TRBV9 and TRBJ1-1; TRBD1 might be the D (5 bases). CDR1 and CDR2 (germline): SGDLS, YYNGEE. V dropped 0 bases and J dropped 3 bases, with 15 bases sitting between them. The CDR3 loop spans 16 amino acids. The chain's CDR3 is CASSVGAGPSYTEAFF. The CDR3 DNA sequence: TGTGCCAGCAGCGTAGGGGCAGGGCCCTCTTACACTGAAGCTTTCTTT.

This clone was seen just once. CDR3 sequence reads: CATSDGGTGAPPRTEAFF. CDR3 sequence (DNA): TGTGCCACCAGTGATGGCGGGACAGGGGCCCCCCCGAGGACTGAAGCTTTCTTT. The V call is TRBV24-1, the J call TRBJ1-1; 10 bases map to TRBD1. The germline V gene encodes CDR1 KGHDR and CDR2 SFDVKD. The CDR3 is made up of 18 amino acids. The ends lost 3 bases at V and 5 bases at J; junction bases unmatched: 14.

In DNA form, the CDR3 reads TGTGCCAGCAGCTTGGTTCCGGGGGCGCAGCCCCAGCATTTT. Amino acid sequence: CASSLVPGAQPQHF. The V call is TRBV5-5, the J call TRBJ1-5; possible D gene TRBD1, 6 bases. The CDR3 runs to 14 residues. Trimming shortened V by 0 bases and J by 7 bases, and 11 bases separated the two germline ends. Germline assignment: CDR1 SGHKS and CDR2 YYEKEE (reference sequence).

This clone was seen more than once but under ten times. This rearrangement joins TRBV19 to TRBJ1-4; D remains unclear. Between the trimmed V and J ends, which lost 2 bases and 7 bases, there was a span of 14 bases. This CDR3 region has 15 residues. Germline CDR1 LNHDA, CDR2 SQIVND (reference sequence). The CDR3 reads CASSIHRQETEKLFF. CDR3 nucleotide sequence: TGTGCCAGTAGTATACACCGGCAGGAGACTGAAAAACTGTTTTTT.

The V and J genes are TRBV6-5 and TRBJ2-5; D is uncertain. The CDR3 extends over 11 amino acids. The germline CDR1 and CDR2 sequences are MNHEY and SVGAGI. Trimming removed 8 bases from V and 5 bases from J, with 9 bases in between. The CDR3 DNA reads as TGTGCCAGCTCTGGCCGGGAGACCCAGTACTTC. Translated, it gives CASSGRETQYF.

This sequence joins TRBV19 and TRBJ1-3, with D perhaps TRBD1 (6 bases). V was clipped by 5 bases and J by 2 bases, with 10 bases between them. There are 14 residues in the CDR3. Germline loops: CDR1 LNHDA, CDR2 SQIVND (reference sequence). CDR3 amino acids: CASSDRNPGNTIYF. As DNA, the CDR3 is TGTGCCAGTAGTGACAGGAATCCTGGAAACACCATATATTTT. Full variable domain (outside the CDR3, taken from reference TRBV19 and TRBJ1-3): DGGITQSPKYLFRKEGQNVTLSCEQNLNHDAMYWYRQDPGQGLRLIYYSQIVNDFQKGDIAEGYSVSREKKESFPLTVTSAQKNPTAFYLCASSDRNPGNTIYFGEGSWLTVV.

This rearrangement joins TRBV13 to TRBJ1-1; D is ambiguous. Per germline, CDR1 PRHDT and CDR2 FYEKMQ (reference sequence). V lost 2 bases to trimming and J lost 0 bases, with 16 bases between them. The length of the CDR3 is 17 residues. The CDR3 reads CASSLLSRGSMNTEAFF. CDR3 nucleotides: TGTGCCAGCAGCTTACTTTCGCGGGGTTCCATGAACACTGAAGCTTTCTTT.

The chain recombines TRBV6-2 or TRBV6-3 with TRBJ2-3; perhaps TRBD1 as D (5 bases). The length of the CDR3 is 12 residues. In germline, CDR1 is MNHEY, CDR2 SVGEGT. Trimming pared 2 bases from V and 8 bases from J, leaving 8 bases between. CDR3 in amino acids: CASSYVRGTQYF. The CDR3, as DNA: TGTGCCAGCAGTTACGTTAGGGGTACGCAGTATTTT.

This chain connects TRBV5-5 to TRBJ2-3; 7 bases fit TRBD2. V shed 0 bases and J 3 bases; nucleotides not matched to a gene: 10. This CDR3 contains 17 residues. The germline V gene has CDR1 SGHKS and CDR2 YYEKEE (reference sequence). The CDR3 nucleotides read TGTGCCAGCAGCTTGGGACTAGCCCATAGGAGGACAGATACGCAGTATTTT. Amino acid sequence: CASSLGLAHRRTDTQYF.